Here is one T cell receptor (beta chain) with its context. This entry is derived from a study of CD8+ T cells in alopecia areata. As for treatment: oral pan-JAK inhibitor, 5-10 mg twice daily. This CDR3 contains 13 residues. Per the germline V gene, CDR1 is SGHDT and CDR2 is YYEEEE. Trimming left V 5 bases short and J 10 bases short, with 18 bases between. It was cDNA, reverse transcribed from extracted RNA, that served as the sequencing template. Sequencing used immunoSEQ multiplex PCR; TCRdb keeps in-frame clones, though not all of them. The sample consists of under 200,000 clones, around 60% of them appearing once.

The chain is built from TRBV5-6 and TRBJ2-5; unclear D gene. Sequences were derived from CD4+ T cells sorted from blood, sampled at week 24, from a patient treated with tofacitinib. This receptor was identified in a human donor with alopecia areata. CDR3 residues: CASRPLTGPNQYF. In nucleotides, the CDR3 is TGTGCCAGCAGGCCACTGACCGGACCGAACCAGTACTTC.